These T cell receptor beta chains were read from a single sample in a study of CD8+CD57+ T cells in acquired aplastic anemia. TCRdb used MiXCR to reprocess the reads, holding one entry per CDR3 protein. This sample has 200,000 to 250,000 distinct CDR3 sequences; over 55% occur once, and the top ten carry around 50%. Sequences were obtained from sorted CD4+, CD8+, or CD8+CD57+ T cells (not recorded which) from PBMCs. The receptors derive from a human donor with aplastic anemia. The CDR3 runs from the conserved cysteine through the conserved F or W. A D gene is named only where the DNA matches it firmly. Expanded clones get a size class; other rows say once, few or many, or leave the size out.

TRBV7-9	TRBD1	few	TRBJ1-1	TGTGCCAGCAGCTTAGAGGGGGCCATGGGCACTGAAGCTTTCTTT	CASSLEGAMGTEAFF
TRBV24-1	.	few	TRBJ1-2	TGTGCCACCAGGGACAGTGCCGACTATGGCTACACCTTC	CATRDSADYGYTF
TRBV5-1	.	.	TRBJ2-1	TGCGCCAGCAGCCCCTCCGGGACAACCTACAATGAGCAGTTCTTC	CASSPSGTTYNEQFF
TRBV7-9	TRBD1	few	TRBJ2-3	TGTGCCAGCAGCTTATGCGGGACAGGGGGCTTTTCTTGCACAGATACGCAGTGTTTT	CASSLCGTGGFSCTDTQCF
TRBV9	.	many	TRBJ1-6	TGTGCCAGCAGCCCCGGGAAGTATAATTCACCCCTCCACTTT	CASSPGKYNSPLHF
TRBV11-2	.	.	TRBJ2-7	TGTGCCAGCAGCTCCGGCGGTGATAGCTCCTACGAGCAGTACTTC	CASSSGGDSSYEQYF
TRBV18	.	once	TRBJ2-5	TGTGCCAGCTCACGGGTGCGGAGGGAGACCCAGTACTTC	CASSRVRRETQYF
TRBV6-1	TRBD1	.	TRBJ2-7	TGTGCCAGCACTCAGACAGGGACCAGCTCCTACGAGCAGTACTTC	CASTQTGTSSYEQYF
TRBV19	.	.	TRBJ1-1	TGTGCCACCAACAGGGCGGTCAACACTGAAGCTTTCTTT	CATNRAVNTEAFF
TRBV19	TRBD1	.	TRBJ1-5	TGTGCCAGTAGTAGGGGGGACAGACGTTTATATAGCAATCAGCCCCAGCATTTT	CASSRGDRRLYSNQPQHF
TRBV19	TRBD1	.	TRBJ1-2	TGTGCCAGTAGTAGCAAAGGGGGCGAGAACTATGGCTACACCTTC	CASSSKGGENYGYTF
TRBV7-6	.	.	TRBJ2-1	TGTGCCAGCAGCATCATGGGTTCTAGCCACAATGAGCAGTTCTTC	CASSIMGSSHNEQFF
TRBV20-1	.	.	TRBJ1-1	TGCAGTGCTAGAGAAGGAGGGTCGAACACTGAAGCTTTCTTT	CSAREGGSNTEAFF
TRBV27	.	many	TRBJ2-7	TGTGCCAGCAGTCAGGGACCTCTCTACGAGCAGTACTTC	CASSQGPLYEQYF
TRBV5-4	.	few	TRBJ2-7	TGTGCCAGCAGCTTGGATCTACGCGAGCAGTACTTC	CASSLDLREQYF
TRBV2	.	.	TRBJ1-5	TGTGCCAGCAGGGGGGTGGGGTTGAGCAATCAGCCCCAGCATTTT	CASRGVGLSNQPQHF
TRBV10-3	.	.	TRBJ2-1	TGTGCCATCAGTGGTAGTAGCGGAGACTCCTACAATGAGCAGTTCTTC	CAISGSSGDSYNEQFF
TRBV19	TRBD1	once	TRBJ1-5	TGTGCCAGTAGCGACAGGGTGGGCAATCAGCCCCAGCATTTT	CASSDRVGNQPQHF
TRBV10-3	TRBD1	.	TRBJ2-3	TGTGCCATCAGTGGGGACAGCGCCACAGATACGCAGTATTTT	CAISGDSATDTQYF
TRBV19	.	.	TRBJ1-1	TGTGCCGGTAGCCGTGATTCGGACACTGAAGCTTTCTTT	CAGSRDSDTEAFF
TRBV2	.	.	TRBJ1-6	TGTGCCAGCAGTGTTCCACAGGGTGTTGCACCCCTCCACTTT	CASSVPQGVAPLHF
TRBV9	.	many	TRBJ2-6	TGTGCCAGCAGCGTGAGGGGAACCGGGGCCAACGTCCTGACTTTC	CASSVRGTGANVLTF
TRBV11-3	.	few	TRBJ2-7	TGTGCCAGCAGCCCACAGGGGACTCACTCCTACGAGCAGTACTTC	CASSPQGTHSYEQYF
TRBV5-1	.	many	TRBJ2-7	TGCGCCAGCACGCAGGGGTACGAGCAGTACTTC	CASTQGYEQYF
TRBV19	.	.	TRBJ1-6	TGTGCCAGTAGTACAGTTACCGGGGATTCACCCCTCCACTTT	CASSTVTGDSPLHF
TRBV10-3	TRBD2	few	TRBJ2-1	TGTGCCATCAAGAGGACTAGCGATGACAATGAGCAGTTCTTC	CAIKRTSDDNEQFF
TRBV7-9	.	.	TRBJ1-1	TGTGCCAGCAGCTTAGACGGGCTCGGGACCTCTGAAGCTTTCTTT	CASSLDGLGTSEAFF
TRBV20-1	TRBD2	once	TRBJ2-3	TGCAGTGCTAGGACTAGCGGGGCTAGTGCGCAGTATTTT	CSARTSGASAQYF
TRBV4-1	.	.	TRBJ2-1	TGCGCCAGCAGCCAGGTAGACATGGTCGCCTACAATGAGCAGTTCTTC	CASSQVDMVAYNEQFF
TRBV7-2	TRBD2	.	TRBJ2-7	TGTGCCAGCAGCTTAGAGGCGACTAGCGGGGGGCCCCCCTTGTACGAGCAGTACTTC	CASSLEATSGGPPLYEQYF
TRBV20-1	TRBD2	.	TRBJ2-1	TGCAGTGCTCAGCCCAGCGGGGTGCCTCGGCACTACAATGAGCAGTTCTTC	CSAQPSGVPRHYNEQFF
TRBV2	.	.	TRBJ1-5	TGTGCCAGCAGTCGCTCTCGGGGCAATCAGCCCCAGCATTTT	CASSRSRGNQPQHF
TRBV9	.	.	TRBJ1-3	TGTGCCAGCAGCGTAGAAGGTATCCATCACTCTGGAAACACCATATATTTT	CASSVEGIHHSGNTIYF
TRBV19	TRBD1	.	TRBJ2-3	TGTGCCACACAACGGGACAGGGGCACAGATACGCAGTATTTT	CATQRDRGTDTQYF
TRBV5-8	TRBD1	.	TRBJ2-7	TGTGCCAGCAGCTTGGCCCCGGGACAGTCCTACGAGCAGTACTTC	CASSLAPGQSYEQYF
TRBV7-9	TRBD1	few	TRBJ2-7	TGTGCCAGCAGCTCAGATCAGACAGGGAAGAGGTACGAGCAGTACTTC	CASSSDQTGKRYEQYF
TRBV7-2	.	.	TRBJ2-7	TGTGCCAGCAGCCCTTACCACGATACTAGTTTGTACGAGCAGTACTTC	CASSPYHDTSLYEQYF
TRBV2	.	.	TRBJ1-5	TGTGCCAGCAGTCCTCCTTTCTCTAGCAATCAGCCCCAGCATTTT	CASSPPFSSNQPQHF
TRBV6-6	TRBD1	few	TRBJ2-2	TGTGCCACTTCGACGGGACAGCACACCGGGGAGCTGTTTTTT	CATSTGQHTGELFF
TRBV15	TRBD1	.	TRBJ2-7	TGTGCCACCAGCAGACCATTTCCGGGACAGGGGGCCGAGCAGTACTTC	CATSRPFPGQGAEQYF
TRBV20-1	.	.	TRBJ1-5	TGCAGTGCCCCCCCCCAGGGCGAAAATAGCAATCAGCCCCAGCATTTT	CSAPPQGENSNQPQHF
TRBV29-1	.	.	TRBJ2-3	TGCAGCGTTGATGGGCAGGGGGGGAATACGCAGTATTTT	CSVDGQGGNTQYF
TRBV7-6	TRBD2	once	TRBJ2-3	TGTGCCAGCAGCCATCTAGCGGAGGGCACAGATACGCAGTATTTT	CASSHLAEGTDTQYF
TRBV7-9	.	.	TRBJ1-6	TGTGCCAGCAGCTTAGTGGCAGATTCACCCCTCCACTTT	CASSLVADSPLHF
TRBV10-3	TRBD1	many	TRBJ2-7	TGTGCCATCGGGGGACAGGGGGGTTACGAGCAGTACTTC	CAIGGQGGYEQYF
TRBV27	TRBD1	.	TRBJ2-1	TGTGCCAGTTCCTACAGGGGCCCCTACAATGAGCAGTTCTTC	CASSYRGPYNEQFF
TRBV7-2	TRBD2	.	TRBJ2-3	TGTGCCAGCAGCTCACGACTAGCGGGGGGCACAGATACGCAGTATTTT	CASSSRLAGGTDTQYF
TRBV7-6	.	.	TRBJ2-7	TGTGCCAGCAGCCCTGGGGTTCCCGAGCAGTACTTC	CASSPGVPEQYF
TRBV19	TRBD1	.	TRBJ2-5	TGTGCCAGTAGTCCAGGGGGCGGGCGTGGAGAGACCCAGTACTTC	CASSPGGGRGETQYF
TRBV7-9	.	.	TRBJ2-2	TGTGCCAGCAGCTTAGACGGGCTAGCCGGGGAGCTGTTTTTT	CASSLDGLAGELFF
TRBV7-9	.	.	TRBJ2-5	TGTGCCAGCAGCTTAGAGGAGCGTGTGCGAGAGACCCAGTACTTC	CASSLEERVRETQYF